A selection of T cell receptor beta chains follows, all from one sample in a study of blood T cell repertoires in COVID-19. Profiled with immunoSEQ multiplex PCR; TCRdb holds only in-frame clones, not every one. The sample records around 200,000 clones, over 75% being singletons. Input material: peripheral blood. These receptors all stem from a man aged 40-50 years with active or convalescent COVID-19. Both conserved end residues are part of each CDR3. The D gene is left open where the match is weak. Clone size is shown for a subset of rows, as once, few, many or a class of expanded clone.

J,size,length,V,D,DNA,CDR3
TRBJ2-1,.,15,TRBV9,.,TGTGCCAGCAGCGTAGAACTTCAACCTTACAATGAGCAGTTCTTC,CASSVELQPYNEQFF
TRBJ2-1,.,17,TRBV7-2,TRBD1,TGTGCCAGCGGTCGGCAGGGGGCAATGAACCACTACAATGAGCAGTTCTTC,CASGRQGAMNHYNEQFF
TRBJ2-3,.,16,TRBV5-6,.,TGTGCCAGCAGCTTGCATGCTAACCTTTTCACAGATACGCAGTATTTT,CASSLHANLFTDTQYF
TRBJ2-5,.,15,TRBV28,.,TGTGCCAGCAGGCCGGGCGGGGTGCTAGGAGAGACCCAGTACTTC,CASRPGGVLGETQYF
TRBJ1-6,.,15,TRBV27,TRBD1,TGTGCCAGCAGTTACGCCGGACAGGGATCCGCACCCCTCCACTTT,CASSYAGQGSAPLHF
TRBJ2-3,.,14,TRBV6-2/TRBV6-3,.,TGTGCCAGCAGTTACATCCTGAGCACAGATACGCAGTATTTT,CASSYILSTDTQYF
TRBJ2-1,few,11,TRBV5-4,.,TGTGCCAGCAGCTTGCGCAATGAGCAGTTCTTC,CASSLRNEQFF
TRBJ2-6,.,15,TRBV27,.,TGTGCCAGCAGTTTATATAGCTCTGGGGCCAACGTCCTGACTTTC,CASSLYSSGANVLTF
TRBJ2-1,.,16,TRBV5-1,.,TGCGCCAGCAGCTTGGGGTCCGGGGTAGCGAGAGAGGAGCAGTTCTTC,CASSLGSGVAREEQFF
TRBJ1-2,.,16,TRBV2,.,TGTGCCAGCAACCCCCAGGGAACATCGACTAACTATGGCTACACCTTC,CASNPQGTSTNYGYTF
TRBJ1-2,.,15,TRBV6-5,TRBD1,TGTGCCAGCAGTTACTCGCCAGGGGGCAACTATGGCTACACCTTC,CASSYSPGGNYGYTF
TRBJ2-1,.,13,TRBV13,TRBD1,TGTGCCAGCTCCGGGACAGGGGGCTATGAGCAGTTCTTC,CASSGTGGYEQFF
TRBJ1-4,.,12,TRBV2,.,TGTGCCAGCTGGAGGGAGAGTGAAAAACTGTTTTTT,CASWRESEKLFF
TRBJ1-1,.,13,TRBV19,TRBD1,TGTGCCAGTAGTCCCTCGACAGGGGAGGGAGCTTTCTTT,CASSPSTGEGAFF
TRBJ1-2,once,11,TRBV28,.,TGTGCCAGCAGTTTCGGCTATGGCTACACCTTC,CASSFGYGYTF
TRBJ1-1,.,13,TRBV5-1,.,TGCGCCAGCAGCGGTTACTTGAACACTGAAGCTTTCTTT,CASSGYLNTEAFF
TRBJ2-7,.,15,TRBV5-4,TRBD1,TGTGCCAGCAGCCACTTCGGGACAGGACCCTACGAGCAGTACTTC,CASSHFGTGPYEQYF
TRBJ2-7,.,15,TRBV5-6,TRBD2,TGTGCCAGCAGCCGACGCGTAGCGGGAGGCAACGAGCAGTACTTC,CASSRRVAGGNEQYF
TRBJ1-1,.,12,TRBV7-8,TRBD1,TGTGCCAGCAGCTCGCACAGGGGGCGGGCTTTCTTT,CASSSHRGRAFF
TRBJ2-7,.,16,TRBV3-1/TRBV3-2,.,TGTGCCAGCAGCATAACCCCTGGAGGAGGCTCCTACGAGCAGTACTTC,CASSITPGGGSYEQYF
TRBJ1-3,.,15,TRBV6-5,.,TGTGCCAGCAGTTACGATACAGGGAGAGGAAACACCATATATTTT,CASSYDTGRGNTIYF
TRBJ2-7,.,13,TRBV5-1,.,TGCGCCAGCAGAGTTCTCGTAGAGGGCGAGCAGTACTTC,CASRVLVEGEQYF
TRBJ2-6,.,18,TRBV5-6,TRBD1,TGTGCCAGCAGCCCCGGGACAGGGGGGTCCTCTGGGGCCAACGTCCTGACTTTC,CASSPGTGGSSGANVLTF
TRBJ1-1,.,13,TRBV5-1,.,TGCGCCAGCGCCGGAGACCTGAACACTGAAGCTTTCTTT,CASAGDLNTEAFF
TRBJ1-1,.,13,TRBV11-2,.,TGTGCCAGCAGCTCCGTAGTGAACACTGAAGCTTTCTTT,CASSSVVNTEAFF
TRBJ2-1,.,16,TRBV10-3,TRBD2,TGTGCCATCAGTGATGAGCGGGGGGGCTCCTACAATGAGCAGTTCTTC,CAISDERGGSYNEQFF
TRBJ1-5,few,17,TRBV30,TRBD1,TGTGCCTGGACCCCCGGGACAGCGACTGCTAGCAATCAGCCCCAGCATTTT,CAWTPGTATASNQPQHF
TRBJ2-3,.,15,TRBV3-1/TRBV3-2,.,TGTGCCAGCAGCCAAGTGTACAGCCCCACAGATACGCAGTATTTT,CASSQVYSPTDTQYF
TRBJ1-2,.,14,TRBV9,TRBD1,TGTGCCAGCAGCGACACAGGGGGTGTCTATGGCTACACCTTC,CASSDTGGVYGYTF
TRBJ2-7,.,14,TRBV4-2,.,TGTGCCAGCAGCCAAGATGAGGCGGGGACCGAGCAGTACTTC,CASSQDEAGTEQYF
TRBJ1-5,.,12,TRBV7-9,.,TGTGCCAGCAGCTCCCCAAATCAGCCCCAGCATTTT,CASSSPNQPQHF
TRBJ2-7,.,12,TRBV9,.,TGTGCCAGCAGCGTAGGGGGAGAGAAGCAGTACTTC,CASSVGGEKQYF
TRBJ2-7,.,16,TRBV5-1,TRBD1,TGCGCCAGCAGCATACCTACAGGGGGCGTGGGGTACGAGCAGTACTTC,CASSIPTGGVGYEQYF
TRBJ2-1,few,15,TRBV18,.,TGTGCCAGCTCGTCCGACTTAAGCTCCTACAATGAGCAGTTCTTC,CASSSDLSSYNEQFF
TRBJ2-7,.,14,TRBV9,TRBD1,TGTGCCAGCAGCGTAGCGGACAGGGGACACGAGCAGTACTTC,CASSVADRGHEQYF
TRBJ1-1,.,15,TRBV7-9,TRBD1,TGTGCCAGCAGCCTAATACAGGGGGCAGGGGGTGAAGCTTTCTTT,CASSLIQGAGGEAFF
TRBJ2-5,.,12,TRBV7-3,TRBD1,TGTGCCAGCAGCCCGGACAGGGAGACCCAGTACTTC,CASSPDRETQYF
TRBJ1-5,once,13,TRBV19,.,TGTGCCAGTAGTACAGCCAGGGTTCAGCCCCAGCATTTT,CASSTARVQPQHF
TRBJ2-2,medium-sized,15,TRBV24-1,.,TGTGCCACCAGTGAGTCAAACCGAGACACCGGGGAGCTGTTTTTT,CATSESNRDTGELFF
TRBJ1-1,.,13,TRBV19,.,TGTGCCAGTAGTCCCCGGAGCGACCGTTCAGCTTTCTTT,CASSPRSDRSAFF